This section outlines one T cell receptor beta chain sequence together with its context. This sample was taken from a study of shared clonotypes between healthy human individuals. The CDR3 is 13 residues long. Germline lookup yields CDR1 SGHTA and CDR2 FQGNSA. V lost 5 bases and J 4 bases, leaving 10 bases between the germline ends. Sequenced by immunoSEQ multiplex PCR; TCRdb stores in-frame clones only, minus some. The sample records approximately 2,300,000 clones, roughly 92% being singletons. This clonotype was sampled from a man aged 18 to 35 in good health. Some clones in this sample may be carry-over from other donors' samples. This chain uses TRBV7-2 with TRBJ2-3; D unresolved. Sequencing used naive CD4+ T cells from PBMCs. The subset denotes: CD45RA+ positively selected. CDR3 amino acids: CASSPRSADTQYF. The CDR3 region has the DNA TGTGCCAGCAGCCCCCGATCCGCAGATACGCAGTATTTT.